One sample yielded the 6 T cell receptor beta chains listed below, sequenced in a study of T cells after posttransplantation cyclophosphamide. The data were produced by immunoSEQ multiplex PCR, yet TCRdb's version contains in-frame clones alone and is incomplete. The sample has tens of thousands of clones, none seen only once. Sequences were obtained from PBMCs. Receptors were obtained from a man aged 40-49 years in good health, CMV-negative, and a related stem cell transplant donor.

V and J are TRBV6-5 and TRBJ2-6; D gene uncertain. Trimming shortened V by 5 bases and J by 4 bases, and 12 bases separated the two germline ends. Germline CDR1 is MNHEY and CDR2 is SVGAGI. The CDR3 totals 15 residues. CDR3 bases: TGTGCCAGCAGTGGAGAGTATTCCGGGGCCAACGTCCTGACTTTC. It specifies CASSGEYSGANVLTF.

This clone has ten or more counts. The J gene is TRBJ1-2, the V gene TRBV6-1; 8 bases match TRBD1. The CDR3 runs to 14 residues. Unmatched junction bases numbered 8, after V lost 6 bases and J lost 5 bases. CDR1 and CDR2 from the germline V gene are MNHNS and SASEGT. The CDR3 sequence: CASSERQGWYGYTF. The CDR3 region has the DNA TGTGCCAGCAGCGAAAGACAGGGGTGGTATGGCTACACCTTC.

This clone appeared many times. V usage is TRBV10-1 and J usage is TRBJ2-3; TRBD2 is a possible D gene (6 bases). This CDR3 has 13 amino acids. From germline, CDR1 is WNHNN and CDR2 SYGVQD (reference sequence). Trimming removed 5 bases from V and 3 bases from J, with 9 bases in between. The CDR3 region is CASSYRETDTQYF. The CDR3 DNA sequence: TGCGCCAGCAGTTACCGGGAGACAGATACGCAGTATTTT.

There are many counts of this clone. The rearrangement uses TRBV6-1 and TRBJ1-2; D is unresolved. V was shortened by 10 bases and J by 4 bases, with 19 bases between the two germline ends. This CDR3 has 14 residues. CDR1 is MNHNS and CDR2 is SASEGT in the germline V gene. CDR3 bases: TGTGCCACCAGGAAAGAGGGTGGCAGCTATGGCTACACCTTC. This encodes CATRKEGGSYGYTF.

At least ten counts were recorded for this clone. The CDR3 DNA reads as TGTGCCAGCAGTGGTGCAGGCAACACTGAAGCTTTCTTT. Translated: CASSGAGNTEAFF. The chain uses TRBV25-1 and TRBJ1-1; D ambiguous. There are 13 residues in the CDR3. V was shortened by 4 bases and J by 2 bases, with 8 bases between the two germline ends. CDR1 MGHDK and CDR2 SYGVNS come from the germline V gene.

This clone was detected many times. This chain connects TRBV5-1 to TRBJ2-1; TRBD2 aligns across 7 bases. Germline CDR1 is SGHRS and CDR2 is YFSETQ. The CDR3 is 16 residues long. V lost 2 bases, J lost 7 bases, and 12 bases stayed unmatched. The CDR3 here is CASSFNWGGSGNEQFF. CDR3 bases: TGCGCCAGCAGCTTTAATTGGGGCGGGAGTGGAAATGAGCAGTTCTTC.